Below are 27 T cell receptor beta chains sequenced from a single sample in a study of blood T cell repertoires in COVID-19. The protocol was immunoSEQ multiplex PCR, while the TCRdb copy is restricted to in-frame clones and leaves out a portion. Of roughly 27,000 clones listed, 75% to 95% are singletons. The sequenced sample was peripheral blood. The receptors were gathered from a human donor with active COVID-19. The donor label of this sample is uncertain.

The CDR3: CASSALAGGPTDTQYF. CDR3 DNA: TGTGCCAGCAGCGCTCTAGCGGGGGGGCCCACAGATACGCAGTATTTT. The V call is TRBV11-2, the J call TRBJ2-3; 12 bases map to TRBD2. Trimming removed 5 bases from V and 2 bases from J; junction bases left unmatched: 5. This CDR3 has 16 residues. The V gene's germline CDR1 is SGHAT and CDR2 FQNNGV.

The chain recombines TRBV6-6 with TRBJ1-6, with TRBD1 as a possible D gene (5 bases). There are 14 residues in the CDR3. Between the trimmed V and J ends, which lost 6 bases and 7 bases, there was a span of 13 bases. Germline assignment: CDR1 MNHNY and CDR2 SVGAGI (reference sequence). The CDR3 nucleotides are TGTGCCAGCAGCAGTACAGGTCAAAATTCACCCCTCCACTTT. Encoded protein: CASSSTGQNSPLHF.

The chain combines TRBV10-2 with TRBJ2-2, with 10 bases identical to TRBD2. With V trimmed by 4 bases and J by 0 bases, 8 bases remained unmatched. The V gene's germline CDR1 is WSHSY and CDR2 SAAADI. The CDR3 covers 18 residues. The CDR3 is CASSGLAGGPSNTGELFF. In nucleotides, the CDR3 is TGCGCCAGCAGTGGGTTAGCGGGGGGCCCCTCGAACACCGGGGAGCTGTTTTTT.

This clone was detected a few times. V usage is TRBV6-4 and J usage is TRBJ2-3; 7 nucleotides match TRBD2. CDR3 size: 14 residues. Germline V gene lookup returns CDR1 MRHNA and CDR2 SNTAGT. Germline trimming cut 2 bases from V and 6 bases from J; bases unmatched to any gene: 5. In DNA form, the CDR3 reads TGTGCCAGCAGTGACGGGGAGGGGTCGGATACGCAGTATTTT. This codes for CASSDGEGSDTQYF.

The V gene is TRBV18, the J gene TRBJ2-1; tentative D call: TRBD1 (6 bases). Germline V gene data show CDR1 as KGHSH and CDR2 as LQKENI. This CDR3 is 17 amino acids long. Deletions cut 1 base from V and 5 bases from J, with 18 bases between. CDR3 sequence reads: CASSPLFRTASDNEQFF. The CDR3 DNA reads TGTGCCAGCTCACCACTGTTTCGGACAGCCTCGGACAATGAGCAGTTCTTC.

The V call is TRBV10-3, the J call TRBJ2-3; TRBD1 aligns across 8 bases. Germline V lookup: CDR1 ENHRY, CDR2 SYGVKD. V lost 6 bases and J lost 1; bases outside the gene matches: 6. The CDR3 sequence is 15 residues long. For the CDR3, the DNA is TGTGCCATCAGGTTGGAGGACAGGGGCACAGATACGCAGTATTTT. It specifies CAIRLEDRGTDTQYF.

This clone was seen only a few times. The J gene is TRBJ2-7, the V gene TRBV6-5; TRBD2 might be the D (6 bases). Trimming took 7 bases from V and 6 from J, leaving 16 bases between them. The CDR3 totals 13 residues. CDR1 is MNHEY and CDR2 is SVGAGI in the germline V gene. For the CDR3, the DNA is TGTGCCAGCAATCAGGATCGGGGAGGCGAGCAGTACTTC. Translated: CASNQDRGGEQYF.

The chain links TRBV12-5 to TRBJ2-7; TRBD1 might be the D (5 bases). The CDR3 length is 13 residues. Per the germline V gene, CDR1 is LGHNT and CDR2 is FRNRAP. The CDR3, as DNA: TGTGCCACCGACAGACTGGGGTCCTACGAGCAGTACTTC. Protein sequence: CATDRLGSYEQYF.

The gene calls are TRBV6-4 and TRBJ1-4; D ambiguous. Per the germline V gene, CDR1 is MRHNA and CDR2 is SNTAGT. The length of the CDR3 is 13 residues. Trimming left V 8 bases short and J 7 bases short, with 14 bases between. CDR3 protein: CASSVLRGEKLFF. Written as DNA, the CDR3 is TGTGCCAGCTCGGTCTTGCGGGGTGAAAAACTGTTTTTT.

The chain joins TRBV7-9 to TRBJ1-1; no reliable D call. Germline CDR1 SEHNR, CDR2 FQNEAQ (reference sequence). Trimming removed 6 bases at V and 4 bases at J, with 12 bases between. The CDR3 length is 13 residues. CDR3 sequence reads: CASSYTEGTEAFF. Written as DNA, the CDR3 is TGTGCCAGCAGTTATACAGAGGGCACTGAAGCTTTCTTT. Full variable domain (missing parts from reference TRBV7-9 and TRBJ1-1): DTGVSQNPRHKITKRGQNVTFRCDPISEHNRLYWYRQTLGQGPEFLTYFQNEAQLEKSRLLSDRFSAERPKGSFSTLEIQRTEQGDSAMYLCASSYTEGTEAFFGQGTRLTVV.

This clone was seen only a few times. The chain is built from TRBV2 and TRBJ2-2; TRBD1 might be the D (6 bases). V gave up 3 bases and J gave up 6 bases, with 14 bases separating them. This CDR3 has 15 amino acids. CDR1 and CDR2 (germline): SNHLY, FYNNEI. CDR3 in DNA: TGTGCCAGCAGTGATCGCAGGGGAAAGGCCGGGGAGCTGTTTTTT. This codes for CASSDRRGKAGELFF.

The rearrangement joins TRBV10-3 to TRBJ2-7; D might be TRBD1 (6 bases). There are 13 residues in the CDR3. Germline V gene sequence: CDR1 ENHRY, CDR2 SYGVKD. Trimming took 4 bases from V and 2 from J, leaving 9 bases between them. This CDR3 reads CAISGGQPYEQYF. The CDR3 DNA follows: TGTGCCATCAGTGGCGGACAGCCCTACGAGCAGTACTTC.

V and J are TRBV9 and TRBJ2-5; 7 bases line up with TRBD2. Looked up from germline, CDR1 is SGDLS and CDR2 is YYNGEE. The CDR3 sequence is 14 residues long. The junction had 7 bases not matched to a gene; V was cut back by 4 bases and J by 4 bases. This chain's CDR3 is CASSPWGGGETQYF. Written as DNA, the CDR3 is TGTGCCAGCAGCCCTTGGGGGGGTGGAGAGACCCAGTACTTC. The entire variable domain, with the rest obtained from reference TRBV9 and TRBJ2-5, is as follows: DSGVTQTPKHLITATGQRVTLRCSPRSGDLSVYWYQQSLDQGLQFLIQYYNGEERAKGNILERFSAQQFPDLHSELNLSSLELGDSALYFCASSPWGGGETQYFGPGTRLLVL.

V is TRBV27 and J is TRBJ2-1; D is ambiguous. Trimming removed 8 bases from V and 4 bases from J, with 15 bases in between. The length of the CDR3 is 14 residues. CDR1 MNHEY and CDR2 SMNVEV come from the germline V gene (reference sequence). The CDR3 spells CASGSFDNYNEQFF. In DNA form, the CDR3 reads TGTGCCAGCGGGTCCTTTGACAATTACAATGAGCAGTTCTTC.

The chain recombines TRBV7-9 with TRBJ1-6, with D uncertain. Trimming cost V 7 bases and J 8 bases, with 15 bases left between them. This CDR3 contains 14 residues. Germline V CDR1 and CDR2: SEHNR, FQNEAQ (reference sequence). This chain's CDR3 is CASTLRDIDSPLHF. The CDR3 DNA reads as TGTGCCAGCACCCTCCGGGATATTGATTCACCCCTCCACTTT.

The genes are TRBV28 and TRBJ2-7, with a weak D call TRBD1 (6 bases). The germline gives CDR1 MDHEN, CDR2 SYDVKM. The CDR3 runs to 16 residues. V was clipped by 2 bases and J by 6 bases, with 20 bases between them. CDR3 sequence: CASSLTTNLGQSEQYF. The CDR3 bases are TGTGCCAGCAGTTTAACGACTAACCTGGGACAATCCGAGCAGTACTTC.

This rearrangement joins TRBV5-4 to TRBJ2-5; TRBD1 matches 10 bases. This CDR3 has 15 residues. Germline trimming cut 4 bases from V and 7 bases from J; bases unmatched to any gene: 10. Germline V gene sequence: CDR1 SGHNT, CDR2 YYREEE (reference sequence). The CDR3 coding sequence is TGTGCCAGCAGCCCCCTGACAGGGGGCATTGGGACCCAGTACTTC. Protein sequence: CASSPLTGGIGTQYF.

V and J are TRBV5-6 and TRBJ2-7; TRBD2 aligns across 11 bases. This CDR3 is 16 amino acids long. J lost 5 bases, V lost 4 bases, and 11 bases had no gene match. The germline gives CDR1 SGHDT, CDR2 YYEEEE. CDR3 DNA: TGTGCCAGCAGCCGACGTAGCGGGAGGGCCACGAACGAGCAGTACTTC. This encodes CASSRRSGRATNEQYF.

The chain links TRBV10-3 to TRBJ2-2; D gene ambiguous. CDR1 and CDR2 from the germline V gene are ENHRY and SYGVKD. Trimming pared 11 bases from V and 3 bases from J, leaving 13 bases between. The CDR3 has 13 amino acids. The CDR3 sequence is CASQDTYTGELFF. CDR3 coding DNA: TGTGCCTCCCAAGACACTTACACCGGGGAGCTGTTTTTT.

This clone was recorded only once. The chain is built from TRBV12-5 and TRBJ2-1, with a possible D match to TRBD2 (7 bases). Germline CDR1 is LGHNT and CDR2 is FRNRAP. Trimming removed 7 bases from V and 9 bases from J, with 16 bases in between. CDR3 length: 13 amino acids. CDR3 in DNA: TGTGCTAGTGCCCCTCGGGGGGCGGGTGAGCAGTTCTTC. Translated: CASAPRGAGEQFF.

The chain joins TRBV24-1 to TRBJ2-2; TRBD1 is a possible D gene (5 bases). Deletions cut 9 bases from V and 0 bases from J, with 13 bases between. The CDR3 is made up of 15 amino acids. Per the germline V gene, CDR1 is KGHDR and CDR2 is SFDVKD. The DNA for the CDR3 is TGTGCCACCTCGACAGTTTTCCCGAACACCGGGGAGCTGTTTTTT. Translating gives CATSTVFPNTGELFF.

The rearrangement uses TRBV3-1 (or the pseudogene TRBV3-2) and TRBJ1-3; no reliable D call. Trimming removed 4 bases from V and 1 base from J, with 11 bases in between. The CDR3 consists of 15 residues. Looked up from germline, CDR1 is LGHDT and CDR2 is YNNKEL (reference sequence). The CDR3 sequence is CASSREQRSGNTIYF. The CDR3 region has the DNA TGTGCCAGCAGCCGAGAACAGAGATCTGGAAACACCATATATTTT.

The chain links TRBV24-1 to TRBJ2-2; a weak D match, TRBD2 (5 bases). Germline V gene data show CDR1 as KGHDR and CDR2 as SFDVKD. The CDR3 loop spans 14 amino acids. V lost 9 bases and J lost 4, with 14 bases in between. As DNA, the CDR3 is TGTGCCACCGGTCTCCTAGCCGGCACCGGGGAGCTGTTTTTT. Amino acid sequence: CATGLLAGTGELFF.

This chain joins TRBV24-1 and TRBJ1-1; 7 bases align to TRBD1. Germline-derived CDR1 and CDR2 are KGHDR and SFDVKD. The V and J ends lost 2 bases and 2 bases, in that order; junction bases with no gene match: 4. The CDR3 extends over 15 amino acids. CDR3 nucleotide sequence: TGTGCCACCAGTGATTCCGGGACAGTTAACACTGAAGCTTTCTTT. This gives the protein CATSDSGTVNTEAFF.

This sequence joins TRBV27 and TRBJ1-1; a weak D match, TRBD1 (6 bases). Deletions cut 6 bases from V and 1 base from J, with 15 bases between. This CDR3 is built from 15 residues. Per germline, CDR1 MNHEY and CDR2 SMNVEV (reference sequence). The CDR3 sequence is CASRLAGTKNTEAFF. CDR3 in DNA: TGTGCCAGCAGGCTCGCCGGGACAAAGAACACTGAAGCTTTCTTT.

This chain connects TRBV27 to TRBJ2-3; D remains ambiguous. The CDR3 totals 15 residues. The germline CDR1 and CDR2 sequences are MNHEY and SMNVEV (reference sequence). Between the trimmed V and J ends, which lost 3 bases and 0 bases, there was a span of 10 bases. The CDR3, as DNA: TGTGCCAGCAGTTTCGTACATCCCAGCACAGATACGCAGTATTTT. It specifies CASSFVHPSTDTQYF.

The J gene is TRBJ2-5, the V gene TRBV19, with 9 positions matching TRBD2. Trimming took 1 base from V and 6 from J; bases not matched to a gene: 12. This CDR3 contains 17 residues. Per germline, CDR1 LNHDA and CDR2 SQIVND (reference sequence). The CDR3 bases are TGTGCCAGTAGTATAGCGCGGCTGGCTAGCGGGATGAAGACCCAGTACTTC. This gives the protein CASSIARLASGMKTQYF.